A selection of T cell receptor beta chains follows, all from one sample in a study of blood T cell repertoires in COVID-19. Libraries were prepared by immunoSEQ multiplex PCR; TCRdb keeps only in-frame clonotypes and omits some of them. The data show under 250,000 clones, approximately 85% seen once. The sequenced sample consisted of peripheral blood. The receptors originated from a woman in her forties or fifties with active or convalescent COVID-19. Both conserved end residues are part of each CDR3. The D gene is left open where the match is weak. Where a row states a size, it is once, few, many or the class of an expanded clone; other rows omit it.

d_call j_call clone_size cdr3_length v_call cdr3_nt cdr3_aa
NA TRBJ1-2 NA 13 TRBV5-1 TGCGCCAGCAGCTTCGGCGGGGACTATGGCTACACCTTC CASSFGGDYGYTF
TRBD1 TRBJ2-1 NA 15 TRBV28 TGTGCCAGCAGTTTTGGCAGGGGGTGGAACAATGAGCAGTTCTTC CASSFGRGWNNEQFF
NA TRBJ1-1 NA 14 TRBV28 TGTGCCAGCGGCCCGGGGGATCAAGGCACTGAAGCTTTCTTT CASGPGDQGTEAFF
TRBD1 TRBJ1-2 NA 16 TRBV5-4 TGTGCCAGCAGCGATCAACAGGGGGCGCGGTACTATGGCTACACCTTC CASSDQQGARYYGYTF
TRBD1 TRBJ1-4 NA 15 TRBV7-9 TGTGCCACTTCCGTAACGACAGGGGTGTCTGAAAAACTGTTTTTT CATSVTTGVSEKLFF
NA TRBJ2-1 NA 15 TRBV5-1 TGCGCCAGCAGCTTGGGACAAGGCCGTTACAATGAGCAGTTCTTC CASSLGQGRYNEQFF
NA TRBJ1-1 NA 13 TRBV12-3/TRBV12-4 TGTGCCAGCAGCCCTACCAACCGCCTCGAAGCTTTCTTT CASSPTNRLEAFF
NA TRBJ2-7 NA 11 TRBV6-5 TGTGCCAGCGGGAGAAGGTACGAGCAGTACTTC CASGRRYEQYF
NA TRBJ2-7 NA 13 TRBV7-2 TGTGCCAGCAGCTTAAACTGGAGCTACGAGCAGTACTTC CASSLNWSYEQYF
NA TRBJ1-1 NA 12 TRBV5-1 TGCGCCAGCAGCCGGCCGGGGGAAGAAGCTTTCTTT CASSRPGEEAFF
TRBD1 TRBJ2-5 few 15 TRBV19 TGTGCCAGTAGTATAACGGACAGGGGAGTAGAGACCCAGTACTTC CASSITDRGVETQYF
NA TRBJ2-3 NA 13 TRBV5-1 TGCGCCAGTGGGAGTCCTGACACAGATACGCAGTATTTT CASGSPDTDTQYF
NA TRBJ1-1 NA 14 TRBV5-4 TGTGCCAGCAGCTTGTCCAGGGGAGACACTGAAGCTTTCTTT CASSLSRGDTEAFF
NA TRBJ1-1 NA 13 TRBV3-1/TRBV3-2 TGTGCCAGCAGCCAAGTAGGCAGGCTTGAAGCTTTCTTT CASSQVGRLEAFF
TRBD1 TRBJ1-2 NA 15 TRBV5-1 TGCGCCAGCAGCCACCCGGACAGGGTCGGCAATGGCTACACCTTC CASSHPDRVGNGYTF
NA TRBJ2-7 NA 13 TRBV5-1 TGCGCCAGCAGCTTGGGGGGCCTCTACGAGCAGTACTTC CASSLGGLYEQYF
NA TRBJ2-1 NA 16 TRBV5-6 TGTGCCAGCAGCTTGCGTCACAGGCCATCCTACAATGAGCAGTTCTTC CASSLRHRPSYNEQFF
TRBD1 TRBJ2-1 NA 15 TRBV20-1 TGCAGTGCTAGTAGTATGAGGGGGCTCTACAATGAGCAGTTCTTC CSASSMRGLYNEQFF
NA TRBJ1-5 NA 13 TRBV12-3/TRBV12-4 TGTGCCAGCAGTTTTGCAGGGGACCAGCCCCAGCATTTT CASSFAGDQPQHF
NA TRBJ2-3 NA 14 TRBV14 TGTGCCAGCAGCCCCCGCTATTCTACAGATACGCAGTATTTT CASSPRYSTDTQYF